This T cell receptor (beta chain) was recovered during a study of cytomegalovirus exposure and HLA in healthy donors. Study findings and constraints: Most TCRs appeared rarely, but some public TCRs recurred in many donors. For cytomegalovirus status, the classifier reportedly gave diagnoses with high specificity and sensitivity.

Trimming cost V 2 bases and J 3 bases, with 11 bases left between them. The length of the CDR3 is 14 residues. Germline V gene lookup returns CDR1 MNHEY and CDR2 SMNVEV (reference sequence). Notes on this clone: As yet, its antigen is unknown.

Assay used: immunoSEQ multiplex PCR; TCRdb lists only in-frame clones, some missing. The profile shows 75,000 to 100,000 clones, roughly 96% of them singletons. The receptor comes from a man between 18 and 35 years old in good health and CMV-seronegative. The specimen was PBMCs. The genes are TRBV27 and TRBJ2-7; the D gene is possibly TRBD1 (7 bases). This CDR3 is CASSLRQGGYEQYF. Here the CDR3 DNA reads TGTGCCAGCAGTTTAAGGCAGGGGGGCTACGAGCAGTACTTC.